This T cell receptor (beta chain) was sequenced for a study of blood T cell repertoires in COVID-19. On the study more broadly: Both acute and convalescent COVID-19 samples were obtained from the United States, Italy and Spain.

This CDR3 has 19 residues. Clones were read by immunoSEQ multiplex PCR, and TCRdb kept only the in-frame ones, dropping some. The sample consists of roughly 400,000 clones, approximately 88% of them appearing once. This study enrolled people aged about 18 to 95 from about two dozen US geographic areas. Allocation to cohorts depended on clinical history reported by the participants. The TCR originated in a woman between 40 and 50 years old with acute COVID-19. This chain connects TRBV21-1 to TRBJ1-5; TRBD1, the D gene given by the table, was not confirmed from the DNA. TRBV21-1 is a recognized pseudogene. Sequenced sample: PBMCs or T cells enriched from blood (not recorded which). The DNA of the CDR3 is TGTGCCAGCAGCGAAATAACCGGGACAGACCCTACTAAAAATCAGCCCCAGCATTTT. As protein: CASSEITGTDPTKNQPQHF.